Sequencing of this T cell receptor (beta chain) was carried out in a study of OX40 agonist ivuxolimab in advanced cancers. At the level of the study: Patients received the agonistic anti-OX40 (CD134) antibody ivuxolimab. Every 2 weeks, patients received ivuxolimab intravenously, dosed at 0.01 to 10 mg/kg. Patients receiving dose escalation had hepatocellular carcinoma, melanoma, renal cell or head and neck cancer.

Libraries were prepared by immunoSEQ multiplex PCR; TCRdb keeps only in-frame clonotypes and omits some of them. Among around 78,000 clones listed, about 84% were seen once. Blood specimens came from baseline, cycle 4 day 1, and cycle 7 day 1. Germline CDR1 SGHAT, CDR2 FQNNGV. With 5 bases removed from V and 7 bases from J, the gap between germline ends came to 14 bases. The CDR3 contains 13 residues. The source was CD4+ or CD8+ T cells sorted from blood, collected in a trial of the OX40 agonist ivuxolimab. The chain couples TRBV11-2 to TRBJ1-2, with a weak D call TRBD1 (5 bases). This clonotype originated in an adult with an advanced solid tumor such as melanoma, head and neck, liver or kidney cancer. The CDR3 DNA follows: TGTGCCAGCAGCCGCGCCGGGACGCGTGGCTACACCTTC. It encodes CASSRAGTRGYTF.